This T cell receptor beta chain was captured in a study of cytomegalovirus exposure and HLA in healthy donors. Study results and caveats: Other equally common chains were less clonally expanded than HLA-associated TCR beta chains, a later analysis showed. A later analysis reportedly found fewer N-insertions in an Asian-associated ancestry cluster than the roughly 670-donor mean.

Germline assignment: CDR1 SGHRS and CDR2 YFSETQ. The CDR3 is 14 residues long. V was cut by 4 bases and J by 2 bases, with 11 bases left in between. This clone came up once. Antigen unknown. The PCR had 60 Vbeta and 13 Jbeta primers. TCRdb's table, derived via immunoSEQ multiplex PCR, lists solely in-frame clones and lacks some. The sample has 150,000 to 200,000 clones, 68% seen once; the top ten hold under 11%. This chain uses TRBV5-1 with TRBJ2-3, with a possible D match to TRBD2 (5 bases). What was sequenced was PBMCs. The sequence derives from a man aged 25 to 40 in good health and CMV-seropositive. The CDR3 reads CASSPGFNTDTQYF. CDR3 bases: TGCGCCAGCAGCCCGGGATTTAACACAGATACGCAGTATTTT.